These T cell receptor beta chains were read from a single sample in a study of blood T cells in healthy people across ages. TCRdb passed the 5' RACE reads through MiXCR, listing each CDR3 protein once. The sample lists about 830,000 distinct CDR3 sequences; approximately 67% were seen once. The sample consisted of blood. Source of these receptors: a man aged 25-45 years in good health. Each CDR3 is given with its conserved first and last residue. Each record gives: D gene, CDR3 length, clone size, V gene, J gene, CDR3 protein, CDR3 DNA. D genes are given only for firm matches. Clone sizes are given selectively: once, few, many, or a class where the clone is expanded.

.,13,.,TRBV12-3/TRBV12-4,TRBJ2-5,CASSFRENNEQYF,TGTGCCAGCAGTTTCCGGGAGAACAATGAGCAGTACTTC
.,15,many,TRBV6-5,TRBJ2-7,CASSYEAGSSYEQYF,TGTGCCAGCAGTTACGAGGCTGGTAGCTCCTACGAGCAGTACTTC
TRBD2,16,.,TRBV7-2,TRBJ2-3,CASSFFSGGDSDTQYF,TGTGCCAGCAGCTTCTTTAGCGGGGGGGACTCAGATACGCAGTATTTT
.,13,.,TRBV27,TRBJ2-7,CASSSTGKYEQYF,TGTGCCAGCAGTTCGACCGGGAAATACGAGCAGTACTTC
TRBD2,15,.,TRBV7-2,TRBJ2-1,CASSTSGGGYNEQFF,TGTGCCAGCAGCACTAGCGGGGGGGGCTACAATGAGCAGTTCTTC
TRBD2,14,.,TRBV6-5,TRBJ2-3,CASSRGGPADTQYF,TGTGCCAGCAGTCGGGGGGGCCCCGCAGATACGCAGTATTTT
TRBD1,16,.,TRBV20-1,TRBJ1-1,CSASSPGTGGNTEAFF,TGCAGTGCTTCATCCCCGGGGACAGGGGGGAACACTGAAGCTTTCTTT
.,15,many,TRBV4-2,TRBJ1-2,CASSSQVRVSYGYTF,TGTGCCAGCAGCAGTCAAGTCAGGGTCTCCTATGGCTACACCTTC
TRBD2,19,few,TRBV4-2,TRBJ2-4,CASSQVGSGGAESKNIQYF,TGTGCCAGCAGCCAAGTTGGTAGCGGGGGGGCGGAGAGCAAAAACATTCAGTACTTC
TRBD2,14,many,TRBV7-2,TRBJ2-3,CASSSGLATDTQYF,TGTGCCAGCAGCTCGGGACTAGCGACAGATACGCAGTATTTT
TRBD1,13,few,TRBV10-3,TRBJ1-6,CAISEEDRVALHF,TGTGCCATCAGTGAGGAAGACAGGGTGGCCCTCCACTTT
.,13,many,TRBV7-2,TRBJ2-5,CASAPPRRETQYF,TGTGCCAGCGCCCCTCCACGCCGTGAGACCCAGTACTTC
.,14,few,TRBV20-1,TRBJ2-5,CSAPSLAAYETQYF,TGCAGTGCTCCTTCCTTAGCGGCCTACGAGACCCAGTACTTC
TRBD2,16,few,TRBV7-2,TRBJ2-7,CASSFPGRGGIYEQYF,TGTGCCAGCAGCTTCCCCGGACGCGGGGGAATCTACGAGCAGTACTTC
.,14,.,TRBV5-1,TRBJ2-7,CASRNAGPTYEQYF,TGCGCCAGCCGAAACGCAGGGCCGACCTACGAGCAGTACTTC
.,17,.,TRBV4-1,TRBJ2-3,CASSQDQVGAGTDTQYF,TGCGCCAGCAGCCAAGATCAGGTGGGGGCCGGGACAGATACGCAGTATTTT
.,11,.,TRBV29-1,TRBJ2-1,CSVEGPNEQFF,TGCAGCGTTGAGGGGCCCAATGAGCAGTTCTTC
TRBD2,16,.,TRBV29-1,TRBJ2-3,CSVPPTGGGSTDTQYF,TGCAGCGTTCCCCCCACTGGCGGGGGGAGCACAGATACGCAGTATTTT
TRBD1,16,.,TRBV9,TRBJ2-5,CASSKQQGAGEETQYF,TGTGCCAGCAGCAAACAACAGGGGGCAGGAGAAGAGACCCAGTACTTC
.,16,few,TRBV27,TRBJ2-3,CASSRPGGPSTDTQYF,TGTGCCAGCAGTAGACCGGGGGGCCCTAGCACAGATACGCAGTATTTT
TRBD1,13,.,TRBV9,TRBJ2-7,CASSGGQSREQYF,TGTGCCAGCAGCGGGGGACAGAGTCGCGAGCAGTACTTC
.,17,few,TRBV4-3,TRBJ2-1,CASSQERRGPPYNEQFF,TGCGCCAGCAGCCAAGAACGGCGGGGGCCCCCCTACAATGAGCAGTTCTTC
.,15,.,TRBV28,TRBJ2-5,CASSLRREYQETQYF,TGTGCCAGCAGTTTACGGAGGGAGTACCAAGAGACCCAGTACTTC
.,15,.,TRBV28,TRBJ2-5,CASTTGWASVETQYF,TGTGCCAGCACTACCGGTTGGGCTAGCGTGGAGACCCAGTACTTC
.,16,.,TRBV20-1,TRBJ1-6,CSARNRTSSYNSPLHF,TGCAGTGCTAGAAACAGGACTAGCTCCTATAATTCACCCCTCCACTTT
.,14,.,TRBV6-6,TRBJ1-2,CASSDARGNYGYTF,TGTGCCAGCAGTGACGCCCGTGGGAACTATGGCTACACCTTC
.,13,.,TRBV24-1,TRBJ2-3,CATRGATTDTQYF,TGTGCCACCAGGGGGGCGACCACAGATACGCAGTATTTT
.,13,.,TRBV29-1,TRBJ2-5,CSVDLGQGETQYF,TGCAGCGTGGACCTCGGACAAGGGGAGACCCAGTACTTC
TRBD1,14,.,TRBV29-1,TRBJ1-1,CSVGRGQEFTEAFF,TGCAGCGTTGGAAGGGGACAGGAGTTCACTGAAGCTTTCTTT
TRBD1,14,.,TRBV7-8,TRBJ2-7,CASSIARQGYEQYF,TGTGCCAGCAGCATAGCGAGACAGGGCTACGAGCAGTACTTC
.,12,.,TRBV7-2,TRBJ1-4,CASSLPIGKLFF,TGTGCCAGCAGCCTTCCCATAGGAAAACTGTTTTTT
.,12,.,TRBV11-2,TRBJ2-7,CASSFRFDEQYF,TGTGCCAGCAGCTTTAGATTCGACGAGCAGTACTTC
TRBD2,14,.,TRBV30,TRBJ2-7,CAWSAGGPLFEQYF,TGTGCCTGGAGCGCGGGGGGCCCCCTTTTCGAGCAGTACTTC
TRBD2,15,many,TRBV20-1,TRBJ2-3,CSARTSGVSTDTQYF,TGCAGTGCTAGGACTAGCGGCGTTAGCACAGATACGCAGTATTTT
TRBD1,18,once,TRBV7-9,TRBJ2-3,CASSLGQGARVGTDTQYF,TGTGCCAGCAGCTTAGGACAGGGGGCGCGGGTTGGTACAGATACGCAGTATTTT
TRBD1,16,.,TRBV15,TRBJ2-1,CATSGRYRGTYNEQFF,TGTGCCACCAGCGGCCGGTACAGGGGGACCTACAATGAGCAGTTCTTC
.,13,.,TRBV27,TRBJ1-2,CASSPRTAFGYTF,TGTGCCAGCAGTCCAAGGACGGCTTTTGGCTACACCTTC
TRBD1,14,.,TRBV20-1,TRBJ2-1,CSAPGTVTYNEQFF,TGCAGTGCTCCCGGGACAGTTACCTACAATGAGCAGTTCTTC
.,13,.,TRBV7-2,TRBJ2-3,CASSFTLTDTQYF,TGTGCCAGCAGCTTCACCCTCACAGATACGCAGTATTTT
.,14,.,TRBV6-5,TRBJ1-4,CASGPTATNEKLFF,TGTGCCAGCGGCCCGACTGCAACTAATGAAAAACTGTTTTTT
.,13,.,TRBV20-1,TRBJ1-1,CSAHYRENGRAFF,TGCAGTGCTCACTACAGGGAAAACGGGCGGGCTTTCTTT
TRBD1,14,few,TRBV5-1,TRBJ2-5,CASSVGQPQETQYF,TGCGCCAGCTCTGTGGGACAGCCTCAAGAGACCCAGTACTTC
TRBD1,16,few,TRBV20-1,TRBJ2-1,CSARRPRGADRDEQFF,TGCAGTGCTAGAAGGCCCAGGGGGGCGGACAGGGATGAGCAGTTCTTC
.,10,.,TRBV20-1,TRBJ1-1,CSASRTEAFF,TGCAGTGCTAGTCGCACTGAAGCTTTCTTT
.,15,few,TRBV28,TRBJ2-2,CASSLGGQNTGELFF,TGTGCCAGCAGTTTGGGCGGACAGAACACCGGGGAGCTGTTTTTT
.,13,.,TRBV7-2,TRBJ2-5,CASSPGTIGEQYF,TGTGCCAGCAGCCCCGGGACAATCGGGGAGCAGTACTTC